This TCR beta chain was sequenced during a study of T cells in narcolepsy. The wider study: Healthy controls were enrolled alongside patients with narcolepsy type 1 or type 2. Study findings and constraints: Healthy controls reportedly lacked the autoreactive clonotypes serially found in patients' blood. In some patient and control memory CD4+ samples, autoreactive clones were absent. Comparing one patient's CSF and blood CD4+ clonotypes highlighted HCRT- and TRIB2-specific autoreactive clonotypes.

Profiling relied on immunoSEQ multiplex PCR, and the TCRdb table lists in-frame clones only, not all of them. The table lists 30,000 to 45,000 clones, roughly 87% of them singletons, with roughly 0.79% in the top ten. With respect to this clone: No antigen is known for it.

The sequenced material came from CD45RA- memory CD4+ T cells from PBMCs. The source of this sequence is a human donor with narcolepsy.

CDR3 nucleotide sequence: TGCGCCAGCAGCTTTAATCTACAGGGTGAGACCCAGTACTTC. Translated: CASSFNLQGETQYF. The genes are TRBV5-1 and TRBJ2-5; a possible D gene is TRBD1 (6 bases). The V gene's germline CDR1 is SGHRS and CDR2 YFSETQ. The CDR3 covers 14 residues. The V end was cut by 2 bases, the J end by 5 bases, with 13 bases between.